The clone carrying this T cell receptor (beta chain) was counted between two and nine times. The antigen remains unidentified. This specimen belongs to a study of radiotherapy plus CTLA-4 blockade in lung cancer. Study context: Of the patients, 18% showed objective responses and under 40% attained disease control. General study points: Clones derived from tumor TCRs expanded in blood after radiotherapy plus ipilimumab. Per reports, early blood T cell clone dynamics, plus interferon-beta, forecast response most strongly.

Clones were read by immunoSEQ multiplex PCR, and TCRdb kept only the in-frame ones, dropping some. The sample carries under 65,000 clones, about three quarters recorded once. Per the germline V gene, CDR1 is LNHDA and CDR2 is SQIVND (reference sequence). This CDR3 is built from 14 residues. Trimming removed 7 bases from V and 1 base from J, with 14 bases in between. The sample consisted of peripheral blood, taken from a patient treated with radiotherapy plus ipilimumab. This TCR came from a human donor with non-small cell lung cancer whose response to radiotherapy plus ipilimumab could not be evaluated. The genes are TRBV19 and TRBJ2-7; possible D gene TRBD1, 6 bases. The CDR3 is CASTEGDNSYEQYF. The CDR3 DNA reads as TGTGCCAGTACCGAGGGGGACAATTCCTACGAGCAGTACTTC.